The 20 T cell receptor beta chains below were found in one sample sequenced in a study of beta chain features in type 1 diabetes. Study-level findings and limits: TCRB CDR3s were moderately but significantly shorter in Type 1 diabetes patients in all four CD4+ subsets.

Antigens of these TCRs are unknown. Sequencing targeted expressed TCRB transcripts, as all isolated RNA had been reverse transcribed. Clones were read by immunoSEQ multiplex PCR, and TCRdb kept only the in-frame ones, dropping some. This sample has some 640,000 clones; more than 13% occur once, and the top ten carry around 0.04%. The sample comprised naive CD4+ T cells from blood. These TCRs come from a man between 18 and 29 years old with type 1 diabetes.

In its sample, this clone was seen a few times. The chain carries TRBV29-1 and TRBJ2-5; unclear D gene. In germline, CDR1 is SQVTM, CDR2 ANQGSEA. CDR3 length: 14 amino acids. Trimming left V 2 bases short and J 4 bases short, with 14 bases between. The CDR3: CSVERQAIGETQYF. As DNA, the CDR3 is TGCAGCGTTGAAAGGCAGGCCATCGGAGAGACCCAGTACTTC.

The chain uses TRBV9 and TRBJ2-7; D not resolved. The CDR3 extends over 9 amino acids. V was cut by 7 bases and J by 6 bases, with 5 bases left in between. Germline loops: CDR1 SGDLS, CDR2 YYNGEE. CDR3 region: CASRLEQYF. The DNA of the CDR3 is TGTGCCAGCCGGCTCGAGCAGTACTTC.

This clone was detected a few times. This chain links TRBV10-3 with TRBJ1-2, with D perhaps matching TRBD1 (6 bases). The CDR3 sequence is 15 residues long. Per germline, CDR1 ENHRY and CDR2 SYGVKD. Trimming stripped 7 bases from V and 6 bases from J, with 21 bases between. This CDR3 is CAITDPGVPGDGYTF. The CDR3 coding sequence is TGTGCCATCACTGATCCAGGCGTCCCAGGGGATGGCTACACCTTC.

V gene TRBV15 combines with J gene TRBJ2-7, with 7 positions matching TRBD2. There are 14 residues in the CDR3. With V trimmed by 0 bases and J by 2 bases, 1 base remained unmatched. Germline values: CDR1 LNHNV, CDR2 YYDKDF (reference sequence). The CDR3 DNA is TGTGCCACCAGCAGAGAACTAGCGACCTACGAGCAGTACTTC. Protein: CATSRELATYEQYF.

The genes are TRBV5-1 and TRBJ2-1, with 11 positions matching TRBD2. CDR1 and CDR2 (germline): SGHRS, YFSETQ. The J segment lost 9 bases and the V segment lost 0 bases, leaving 5 bases of the junction unmatched. The CDR3 loop spans 15 amino acids. The CDR3 is CASSLVVAGGREQFF. The CDR3 nucleotides read TGCGCCAGCAGCTTGGTGGTAGCGGGAGGGCGTGAGCAGTTCTTC.

This sequence joins TRBV5-1 and TRBJ2-1; D unclear. Germline CDR1 reads SGHRS; CDR2 reads YFSETQ. CDR3 length: 16 residues. V was cut by 0 bases and J by 0 bases, with 10 bases left in between. CDR3 loop: CASSLAGGGSYNEQFF. CDR3 sequence (DNA): TGCGCCAGCAGCTTGGCCGGTGGTGGCTCCTACAATGAGCAGTTCTTC.

This clone was recorded a few times. V gene TRBV7-2 combines with J gene TRBJ2-7; no firm D call. Trimming took 3 bases from V and 5 from J, leaving 8 bases between them. Germline-derived CDR1 and CDR2 are SGHTA and FQGNSA. This CDR3 contains 12 residues. As DNA, the CDR3 is TGTGCCAGCAGCTTTCCCCGGAACGAGCAGTACTTC. It encodes CASSFPRNEQYF.

This chain joins TRBV25-1 and TRBJ2-2, with D perhaps matching TRBD2 (5 bases). The CDR3 consists of 15 residues. Germline CDR1 MGHDK, CDR2 SYGVNS. V gave up 3 bases and J gave up 4 bases, with 12 bases separating them. The CDR3 nucleotides are TGTGCCAGCAGTGACATTCGGGGAATCACCGGGGAGCTGTTTTTT. It encodes CASSDIRGITGELFF. The full variable domain, its missing parts supplied by reference TRBV25-1 and TRBJ2-2, is EADIYQTPRYLVIGTGKKITLECSQTMGHDKMYWYQQDPGMELHLIHYSYGVNSTEKGDLSSESTVSRIRTEHFPLTLESARPSHTSQYLCASSDIRGITGELFFGEGSRLTVL.

V and J are TRBV5-6 and TRBJ2-5; 9 nucleotides agree with TRBD2. The trim removed 4 bases at V and 4 bases at J, leaving 5 bases unmatched. Germline CDR1 is SGHDT and CDR2 is YYEEEE. The CDR3 extends over 14 amino acids. For the CDR3, the DNA is TGTGCCAGCAGCCCGGGACTAGCACCAGAGACCCAGTACTTC. This sequence encodes CASSPGLAPETQYF.

This clone was observed a handful of times. The chain uses TRBV25-1 and TRBJ1-6; no clear D gene. The ends were cut back, 5 bases at V and 3 bases at J, with 11 bases in the middle. The CDR3 is 15 residues long. The V gene's germline CDR1 is MGHDK and CDR2 SYGVNS. This CDR3 reads CASSTSRNYNSPLHF. The DNA of the CDR3 is TGTGCCAGCAGTACTAGCAGAAACTATAATTCACCCCTCCACTTT.

The chain has TRBV30 and TRBJ2-3; D gene ambiguous. CDR1 and CDR2 from the germline V gene are GTSNPN and SVGIG (reference sequence). This CDR3 comprises 12 residues. Trimming cost V 0 bases and J 5 bases, with 6 bases left between them. CDR3 protein: CAWSVRVDTQYF. The CDR3 DNA reads as TGTGCCTGGAGTGTACGGGTAGATACGCAGTATTTT.

This chain joins TRBV27 and TRBJ1-2; 8 bases fit TRBD1. The germline V gene has CDR1 MNHEY and CDR2 SMNVEV (reference sequence). The CDR3 runs to 14 residues. Unmatched junction bases numbered 6, after V lost 5 bases and J lost 4 bases. The CDR3 region has the DNA TGTGCCAGCAGTCCGCGGACAGGGCTCTATGGCTACACCTTC. Translation: CASSPRTGLYGYTF.

There are a few counts of this clone. The chain employs TRBV7-9 and TRBJ2-3; a possible D gene is TRBD2 (6 bases). Trimming stripped 4 bases from V and 3 bases from J, with 11 bases between. Germline V gives CDR1 SEHNR, CDR2 FQNEAQ (reference sequence). This CDR3 has 14 amino acids. CDR3: CASSSGVRTDTQYF. The DNA of the CDR3 is TGTGCCAGCAGCTCGGGGGTACGGACAGATACGCAGTATTTT.

The chain couples TRBV6-6 to TRBJ2-6; D not resolved. Trimming left V 2 bases short and J 2 bases short, with 7 bases between. The CDR3 covers 15 residues. Germline V gives CDR1 MNHNY, CDR2 SVGAGI (reference sequence). Written as DNA, the CDR3 is TGTGCCAGCAGTTACGGTGTAGCTGGGGCCAACGTCCTGACTTTC. This sequence encodes CASSYGVAGANVLTF.

This clone was picked up a small number of times. J is TRBJ1-3 and V is TRBV5-6; TRBD1 is a possible D gene (6 bases). The germline V gene has CDR1 SGHDT and CDR2 YYEEEE. V gave up 0 bases and J gave up 0 bases, with 7 bases separating them. The CDR3 contains 15 residues. The CDR3 DNA sequence: TGTGCCAGCAGCTTGGGCAGGGGCTCTGGAAACACCATATATTTT. Translated: CASSLGRGSGNTIYF.

The CDR3 protein is CASSPYRGGNYEQYF. The CDR3 DNA is TGTGCCAGCAGCCCCTACAGGGGTGGGAACTACGAGCAGTACTTC. V and J are TRBV6-5 and TRBJ2-7; TRBD1 matches at 7 bases. Germline V gene data show CDR1 as MNHEY and CDR2 as SVGAGI. This CDR3 region has 15 residues. V lost 6 bases to trimming and J lost 3 bases; unmatched junction nucleotides: 11.

In this sample, this clone turned up a few times. The chain couples TRBV7-9 to TRBJ2-7; 7 bases map to TRBD1. There are 17 residues in the CDR3. The germline CDR1 and CDR2 sequences are SEHNR and FQNEAQ (reference sequence). Trimming removed 4 bases from V and 2 bases from J; junction bases left unmatched: 14. This CDR3 reads CASSSLPKGARPYEQYF. Here the CDR3 DNA reads TGTGCCAGCAGCTCCCTGCCGAAGGGGGCGCGCCCCTACGAGCAGTACTTC.

V gene TRBV4-3 combines with J gene TRBJ1-2; 10 positions agree with TRBD1. Trimming removed 3 bases from V and 0 bases from J; junction bases left unmatched: 1. CDR3 length: 15 amino acids. Germline V lookup: CDR1 LGHNA, CDR2 YSLEER. CDR3 DNA sequence: TGCGCCAGCAGCCAGGGACAGGGGACTAACTATGGCTACACCTTC. Encoded protein: CASSQGQGTNYGYTF.

This chain connects TRBV25-1 to TRBJ2-5; D is perhaps TRBD1 (5 bases). The V end was cut by 1 base, the J end by 4 bases, with 10 bases between. Germline V gene lookup returns CDR1 MGHDK and CDR2 SYGVNS. This CDR3 spans 14 amino acids. The CDR3 loop reads CASSEFGTGETQYF. In nucleotides, the CDR3 is TGTGCCAGCAGTGAATTCGGAACAGGAGAGACCCAGTACTTC.

This chain uses TRBV29-1 with TRBJ2-1; 8 nucleotides match TRBD2. The CDR3 is 13 amino acids. Per germline, CDR1 SQVTM and CDR2 ANQGSEA. The trim removed 4 bases at V and 5 bases at J, leaving 4 bases unmatched. The CDR3 region is CSVVPGGNNEQFF. Here the CDR3 DNA reads TGCAGCGTTGTTCCGGGGGGGAACAATGAGCAGTTCTTC.